This record looks at one T cell receptor (beta chain) sequence and its context. As yet, its antigen is unknown. TCRdb re-called the 5' RACE reads through MiXCR, storing one row per CDR3 protein. The sample holds 400,000 to 500,000 distinct CDR3 sequences, roughly an eighth seen once. The sample comes from a study of identical twins. Healthy Caucasians were all of the donors. The CDR3 length is 14 residues. Germline CDR1 is LGHNA and CDR2 is YSLEER. J was trimmed by 5 bases and V by 8 bases; bases with no gene match: 6. Findings of the study overall: Beta clonotypes that were abundant in cord blood contained fewer insertions, a pattern absent from memory repertoires. Beta out-of-frame twin sharing showed a weaker excess. Models came in too low on out-of-frame TCR alpha sharing in monozygotic twins.

These sequences were also reported in another study, on yellow fever vaccine responses in identical twins.

This TCR came from a woman aged 18-35 years in good health. Sequenced sample: CD4+ T cells sorted from blood. This chain connects TRBV4-3 to TRBJ2-6; 7 nucleotides line up with TRBD2. The DNA for the CDR3 is TGCGCCAGCCTGAGGGACTATTGGGCCAACGTCCTGACTTTC. It encodes CASLRDYWANVLTF.